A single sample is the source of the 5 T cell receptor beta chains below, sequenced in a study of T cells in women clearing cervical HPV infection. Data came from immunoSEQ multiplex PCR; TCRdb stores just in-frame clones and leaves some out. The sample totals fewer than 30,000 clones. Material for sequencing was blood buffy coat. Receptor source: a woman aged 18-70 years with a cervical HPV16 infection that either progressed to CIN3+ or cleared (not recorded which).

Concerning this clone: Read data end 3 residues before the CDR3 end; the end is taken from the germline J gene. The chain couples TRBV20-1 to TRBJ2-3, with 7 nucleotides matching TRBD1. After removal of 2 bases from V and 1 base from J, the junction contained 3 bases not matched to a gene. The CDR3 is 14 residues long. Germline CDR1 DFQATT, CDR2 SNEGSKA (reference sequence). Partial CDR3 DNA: TGCAGTGCTAGAAGAGGGGGCTGCACAGATACG. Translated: CSARRGGCTDT. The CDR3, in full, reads CSARRGGCTDTQYF.

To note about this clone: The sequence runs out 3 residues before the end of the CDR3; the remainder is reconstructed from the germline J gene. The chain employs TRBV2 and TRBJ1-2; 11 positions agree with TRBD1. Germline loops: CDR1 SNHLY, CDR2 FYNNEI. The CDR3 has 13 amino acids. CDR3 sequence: CASNGQGANDYTF. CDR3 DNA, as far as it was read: TGTGCCAGCAACGGACAGGGGGCCAATGAC.

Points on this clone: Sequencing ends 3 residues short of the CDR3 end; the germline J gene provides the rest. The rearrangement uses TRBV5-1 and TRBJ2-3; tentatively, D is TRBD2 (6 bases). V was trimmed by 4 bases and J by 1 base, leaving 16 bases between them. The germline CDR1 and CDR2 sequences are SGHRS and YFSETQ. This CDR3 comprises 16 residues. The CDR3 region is CASSPYGERGTDTQYF. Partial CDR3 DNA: TGCGCCAGCAGCCCGTATGGGGAGCGGGGCACAGATACG.

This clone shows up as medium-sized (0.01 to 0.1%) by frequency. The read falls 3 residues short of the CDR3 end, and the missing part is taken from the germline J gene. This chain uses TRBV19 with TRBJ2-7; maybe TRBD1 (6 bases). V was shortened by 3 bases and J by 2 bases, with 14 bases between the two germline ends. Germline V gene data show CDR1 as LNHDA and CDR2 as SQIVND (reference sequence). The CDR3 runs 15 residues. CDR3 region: CASSIGGADPYEQYF. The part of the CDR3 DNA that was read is TGTGCCAGTAGTATTGGGGGCGCGGACCCCTACGAG.

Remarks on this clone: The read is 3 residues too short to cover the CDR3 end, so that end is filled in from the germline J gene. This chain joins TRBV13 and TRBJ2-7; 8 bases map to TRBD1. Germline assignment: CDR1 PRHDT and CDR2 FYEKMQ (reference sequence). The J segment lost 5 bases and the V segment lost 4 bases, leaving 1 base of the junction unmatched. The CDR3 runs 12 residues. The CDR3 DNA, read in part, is TGTGCCAGCAGCTCGACAGGGGACGAG. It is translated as CASSSTGDE. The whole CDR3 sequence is CASSSTGDEQYF.